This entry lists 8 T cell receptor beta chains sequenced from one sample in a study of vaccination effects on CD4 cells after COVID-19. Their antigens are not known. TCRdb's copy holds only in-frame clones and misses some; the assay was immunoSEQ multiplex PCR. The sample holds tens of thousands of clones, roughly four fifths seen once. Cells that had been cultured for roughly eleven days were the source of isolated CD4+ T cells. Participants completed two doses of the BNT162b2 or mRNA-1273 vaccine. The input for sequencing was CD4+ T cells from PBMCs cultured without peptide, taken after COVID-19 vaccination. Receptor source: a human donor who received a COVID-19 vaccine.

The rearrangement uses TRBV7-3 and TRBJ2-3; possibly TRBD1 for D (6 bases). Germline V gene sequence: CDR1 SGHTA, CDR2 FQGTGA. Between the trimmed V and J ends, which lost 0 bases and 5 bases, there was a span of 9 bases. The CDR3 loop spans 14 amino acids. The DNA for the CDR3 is TGTGCCAGCAGCTTAACGGGGGCGAAAGATACGCAGTATTTT. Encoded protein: CASSLTGAKDTQYF.

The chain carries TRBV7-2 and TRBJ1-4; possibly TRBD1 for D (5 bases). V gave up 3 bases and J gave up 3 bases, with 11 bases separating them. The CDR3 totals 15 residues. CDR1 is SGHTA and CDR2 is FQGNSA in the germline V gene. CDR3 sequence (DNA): TGTGCCAGCAGCTTTACCGGGACGGCTAATGAAAAACTGTTTTTT. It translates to CASSFTGTANEKLFF.

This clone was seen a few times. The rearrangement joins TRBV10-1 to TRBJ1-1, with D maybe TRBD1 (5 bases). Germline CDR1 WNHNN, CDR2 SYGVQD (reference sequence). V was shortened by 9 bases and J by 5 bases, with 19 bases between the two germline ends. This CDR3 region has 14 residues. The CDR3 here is CARGWFYGGTEAFF. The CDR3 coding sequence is TGCGCCAGGGGCTGGTTCTATGGGGGAACTGAAGCTTTCTTT.

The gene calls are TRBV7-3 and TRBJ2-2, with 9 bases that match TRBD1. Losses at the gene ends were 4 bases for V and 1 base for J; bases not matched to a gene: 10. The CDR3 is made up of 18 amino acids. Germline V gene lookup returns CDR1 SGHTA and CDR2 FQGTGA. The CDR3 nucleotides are TGTGCCAGCAGCTCGTATCCGGGACAGGGTCAGAACACCGGGGAGCTGTTTTTT. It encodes CASSSYPGQGQNTGELFF.

The CDR3 sequence is CASSQWGQGGFLRNEQFF. The CDR3 DNA sequence: TGTGCCAGCAGCCAATGGGGACAGGGGGGTTTTTTGAGAAATGAGCAGTTCTTC. The chain recombines TRBV3-1 (or the pseudogene TRBV3-2) with TRBJ2-1; 11 bases map to TRBD1. In germline, CDR1 is LGHDT, CDR2 YNNKEL (reference sequence). J lost 7 bases, V lost 2 bases, and 13 bases had no gene match. The CDR3 covers 18 residues.

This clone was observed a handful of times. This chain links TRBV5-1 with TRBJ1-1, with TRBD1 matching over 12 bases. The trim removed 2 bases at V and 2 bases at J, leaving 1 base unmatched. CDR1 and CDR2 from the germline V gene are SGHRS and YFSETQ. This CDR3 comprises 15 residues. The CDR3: CASSFGTGGNTEAFF. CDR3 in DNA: TGCGCCAGCAGCTTCGGGACAGGGGGCAACACTGAAGCTTTCTTT.

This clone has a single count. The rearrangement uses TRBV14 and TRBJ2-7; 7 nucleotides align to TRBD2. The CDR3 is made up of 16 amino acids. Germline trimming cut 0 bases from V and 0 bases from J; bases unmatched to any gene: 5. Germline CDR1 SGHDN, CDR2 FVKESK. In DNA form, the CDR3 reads TGTGCCAGCAGCCAAGATGGGAGGGTTTCCTCCTACGAGCAGTACGTC. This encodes CASSQDGRVSSYEQYV.

The chain's CDR3 is CASSPWDRGGSYEQYV. The CDR3 DNA is TGTGCCAGCAGTCCCTGGGACAGGGGCGGCTCCTACGAGCAGTACGTC. The chain links TRBV27 to TRBJ2-7, with TRBD1 matching over 10 bases. Germline V gene sequence: CDR1 MNHEY, CDR2 SMNVEV (reference sequence). The V gene end was trimmed by 5 bases and the J gene end by 0 bases; junction bases not matched to a gene: 7. This CDR3 spans 16 amino acids.